The following is a T cell receptor beta chain sequence with its context. Its antigen is as yet unknown. Profiling relied on immunoSEQ multiplex PCR, and the TCRdb table lists in-frame clones only, not all of them. The sample has tens of thousands of clones, about 95% seen once. This CDR3 region has 14 residues. The V gene's germline CDR1 is MNHNS and CDR2 SASEGT. V lost 4 bases, J lost 4 bases, and 13 bases lay in between. The sample is drawn from a study of graft-versus-host responses after intestinal transplantation. Looking at the study overall: Each patient got anti-thymocyte globulin induction, then tacrolimus and steroids for around 3 years. The study's findings and limits: Patients with graft-donor T cell macrochimerism had high graft-versus-host to host-versus-graft clonal ratios in allografts. The recipient marrow held GvH clones, and some of them showed up first in ileum or blood.

The chain couples TRBV6-1 to TRBJ1-1, with D uncertain. The starting material was unstimulated CD4+ T cells sorted from spleen or lymph node cells, obtained before transplant. The sequence was obtained from a human donor who was the organ donor for an intestinal transplant. This CDR3 reads CASSVQAGSTEAFF. Written as DNA, the CDR3 is TGTGCCAGCAGTGTTCAAGCGGGCAGCACTGAAGCTTTCTTT.